This T cell receptor (beta chain) is drawn from a study of blood T cell repertoires in COVID-19. Whole-study context: Sites in the United States, Italy and Spain provided acute and convalescent COVID-19 samples. PBMCs, B-cell-depleted T cells, or T cells provided the cDNA or gDNA that made up the material.

In the study's own analysis: Counts of nucleated cells, estimated from reference gene primer amplification, were obtained. TCRdb's table, derived via immunoSEQ multiplex PCR, lists solely in-frame clones and lacks some. V, J and clone size derive from that table, while D and trimming were established from the DNA sequence. The table has hundreds of thousands of clones, approximately 86% seen once; the top ten hold about 1.3%. The CDR3 length is 14 residues. V was shortened by 7 bases and J by 5 bases, with 17 bases between the two germline ends. Germline V CDR1 and CDR2: LNHDA, SQIVND (reference sequence).

The clonotype was recovered from a man aged 80 or over with acute or convalescent COVID-19. Sequencing used peripheral blood. V and J are TRBV19 and TRBJ1-1; perhaps TRBD1 as D (6 bases). The DNA for the CDR3 is TGTGCCAGTATTAAGGGGGGGGCTGGAACTGAAGCTTTCTTT. Translated, it gives CASIKGGAGTEAFF.